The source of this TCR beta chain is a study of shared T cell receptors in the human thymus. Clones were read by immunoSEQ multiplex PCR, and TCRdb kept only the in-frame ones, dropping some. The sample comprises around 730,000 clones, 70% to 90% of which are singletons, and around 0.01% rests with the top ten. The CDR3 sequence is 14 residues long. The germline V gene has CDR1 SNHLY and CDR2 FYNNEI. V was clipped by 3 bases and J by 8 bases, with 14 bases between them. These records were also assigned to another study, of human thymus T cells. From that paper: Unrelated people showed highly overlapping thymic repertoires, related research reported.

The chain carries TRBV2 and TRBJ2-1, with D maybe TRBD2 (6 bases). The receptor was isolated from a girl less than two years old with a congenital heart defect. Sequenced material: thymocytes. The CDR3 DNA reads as TGTGCCAGCAGTGACGGGGGTGTGGTAGATGAGCAGTTCTTC. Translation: CASSDGGVVDEQFF.